The TCR beta chain described here comes from a study of cytomegalovirus exposure and HLA in healthy donors. In the study overall: The early release's HLA-typed donors yielded tens of millions of unique TCRs. Overall study results and limits: Accurate prediction of HLA-A and HLA-B alleles (for most subjects) was reportedly achieved from TCR beta sequences. Presence/absence results assume similar sequencing depth per donor, which may not hold. Accounts indicate the classifier identified cytomegalovirus status with strong specificity and sensitivity.

Researchers ran the PCR with 60 Vbeta and 13 Jbeta primers. Sequencing was performed with immunoSEQ multiplex PCR; in TCRdb, only in-frame clones are kept and a portion is missing. The sample has 150,000 to 200,000 clones; 75% to 80% are singletons. The V end lost 1 base, the J end lost 7 bases, and 4 bases lay between the germline ends. CDR1 is SGHNT and CDR2 is YENEEA in the germline V gene. This CDR3 is built from 11 residues. Turning to this clone: Its antigen remains unidentified.

Sequencing used PBMCs. This chain links TRBV11-3 with TRBJ2-5; D uncertain. The sequence derives from a man aged 35 to 55 in good health and CMV-seropositive. The CDR3 here is CASSLGRTQYF. CDR3 DNA sequence: TGTGCCAGCAGCTTAGGGAGGACCCAGTACTTC.